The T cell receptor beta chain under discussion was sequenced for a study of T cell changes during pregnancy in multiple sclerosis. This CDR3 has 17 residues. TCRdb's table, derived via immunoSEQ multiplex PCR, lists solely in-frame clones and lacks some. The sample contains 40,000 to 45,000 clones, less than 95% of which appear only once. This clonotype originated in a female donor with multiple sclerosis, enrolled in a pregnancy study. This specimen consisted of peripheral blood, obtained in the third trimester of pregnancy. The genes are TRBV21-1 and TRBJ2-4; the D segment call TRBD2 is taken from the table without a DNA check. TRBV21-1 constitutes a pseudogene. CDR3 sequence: CASSKGIGGAAKNIQYF. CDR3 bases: TGTGCCAGCAGCAAAGGGATCGGGGGGGCGGCCAAAAACATTCAGTACTTC.